The 26 T cell receptor beta chains in this list originate from one sample, sequenced in a study of blood T cell repertoires in COVID-19 (dated by TCRdb to 2018 to 2021). The library came from the immunoSEQ multiplex PCR assay. TCRdb re-hosts the immuneACCESS table, in-frame sequences only. Its copies lack some clones; in the studies checked, an unresolved V gene accounts for under half of them, and the cause for the rest is not known. Counted in this sample were around 190,000 clones; roughly 89% of them appeared once. The biggest ten clones account for 10% to 13% of the sample. The sequencing sample was made of PBMCs or T cells enriched from blood (not recorded which). The receptors shown here come from a young man with acute COVID-19.

DNA for the CDR3: TGTGCCAGCAGCGAGGGACCGACTAGCAATGAGCAGTTCTTC. It specifies CASSEGPTSNEQFF. The genes are TRBV9 and TRBJ2-1; D perhaps matches TRBD2 (6 bases). This CDR3 comprises 14 residues. Germline V gives CDR1 SGDLS, CDR2 YYNGEE. With 3 bases removed from V and 6 bases from J, the gap between germline ends came to 13 bases.

V and J are TRBV27 and TRBJ1-3, with D hard to call. The germline V and J ends were trimmed by 2 bases and 0 bases, with 5 bases remaining between them. In germline, CDR1 is MNHEY, CDR2 SMNVEV (reference sequence). The CDR3 has 14 residues. The CDR3 bases are TGTGCCAGCAGTTTAGACTACTCTGGAAACACCATATATTTT. It is translated as CASSLDYSGNTIYF.

The J gene is TRBJ1-1, the V gene TRBV28; 8 bases line up with TRBD1. Per germline, CDR1 MDHEN and CDR2 SYDVKM. V was pared by 5 bases and J by 0 bases, with 8 bases of the junction left unmatched. The length of the CDR3 is 16 residues. The CDR3 is CASSAGTGVMNTEAFF. The DNA of the CDR3 is TGTGCCAGCAGTGCCGGGACAGGAGTAATGAACACTGAAGCTTTCTTT.

This chain joins TRBV5-3 and TRBJ1-2; D gene unclear. TRBV5-3 is an open reading frame whose function is uncertain. V lost 3 bases and J 2 bases, leaving 32 bases between the germline ends. The length of the CDR3 is 21 residues. CDR3 protein: CARSSKIDEGSFEAGNYGYTF. DNA of the CDR3: TGTGCCAGAAGCTCGAAAATAGACGAAGGATCTTTTGAGGCGGGGAACTATGGCTACACCTTC.

The V call is TRBV4-1, the J call TRBJ2-7, with 15 bases matching TRBD2. V dropped 4 bases and J dropped 1; count of bases not matched to a gene: 5. The CDR3 consists of 17 residues. Germline V gene sequence: CDR1 MGHRA, CDR2 YSYEKL. The CDR3 sequence: CASSLGLAGGFSYEQYF. CDR3 nucleotide sequence: TGCGCCAGCAGCCTCGGACTAGCGGGAGGGTTTTCCTACGAGCAGTACTTC.

The CDR3 DNA sequence: TGTGCCAGTAGTAGTTCAATGAACACTGAAGCTTTCTTT. Translated: CASSSSMNTEAFF. The V and J genes are TRBV19 and TRBJ1-1; no firm D call. The CDR3 runs 13 residues. Per the germline V gene, CDR1 is LNHDA and CDR2 is SQIVND (reference sequence). V was clipped by 4 bases and J by 0 bases, with 6 bases between them.

The chain couples TRBV2 to TRBJ2-3; 10 nucleotides match TRBD2. The V segment lost 6 bases and the J segment 3 bases; nucleotides outside the gene matches: 12. This CDR3 is 17 amino acids long. The germline gives CDR1 SNHLY, CDR2 FYNNEI. The CDR3 DNA reads TGTGCCAGCAGCGGGGGTCTAGCGGGAGATAGGACAGATACGCAGTATTTT. Protein sequence: CASSGGLAGDRTDTQYF.

The chain is built from TRBV6-5 and TRBJ2-5; D remains unclear. CDR1 and CDR2 (germline): MNHEY, SVGAGI. CDR3 length: 14 residues. V was trimmed by 8 bases and J by 1 base, leaving 14 bases between them. CDR3 loop: CASRRGRIQETQYF. DNA for the CDR3: TGTGCCAGCCGCCGAGGCCGGATCCAAGAGACCCAGTACTTC.

This chain links TRBV11-1 with TRBJ1-1, with 9 positions matching TRBD1. This CDR3 region has 15 residues. V shed 5 bases, J shed 5 bases, and the junction held 9 bases outside the gene matches. Germline assignment: CDR1 SGHAT and CDR2 FQDESV (reference sequence). This CDR3 is CASSEMRDRDTEAFF. The CDR3 bases are TGTGCCAGCAGCGAGATGCGGGACAGGGATACTGAAGCTTTCTTT.

This clone appeared a few times. V is TRBV6-4 and J is TRBJ2-3, with 9 bases fitting TRBD2. The CDR3 is made up of 17 amino acids. V lost 8 bases, J lost 5 bases, and 17 bases stayed unmatched. Germline CDR1 MRHNA, CDR2 SNTAGT. The CDR3 reads CASRILMAGGPLDTQYF. In DNA form, the CDR3 reads TGTGCCAGCCGGATACTGATGGCGGGAGGGCCTTTAGATACGCAGTATTTT.

The chain couples TRBV2 to TRBJ2-2; 8 nucleotides align to TRBD1. Germline loops: CDR1 SNHLY, CDR2 FYNNEI. This CDR3 has 15 residues. V trimming: 7 bases; J trimming: 4 bases; junction bases outside the gene matches: 8. Here the CDR3 DNA reads TGTGCCAGCATGGGGGGACAGGTAGTCACCGGGGAGCTGTTTTTT. As protein: CASMGGQVVTGELFF.

The chain links TRBV5-1 to TRBJ2-1; the match to TRBD2 covers 12 bases. The CDR3 runs to 16 residues. Germline V gene sequence: CDR1 SGHRS, CDR2 YFSETQ. With V trimmed by 4 bases and J by 10 bases, 12 bases remained unmatched. This chain's CDR3 is CASSGLLAGGPGEQFF. The CDR3 DNA reads as TGCGCCAGCAGCGGCCTCCTAGCGGGAGGGCCGGGGGAGCAGTTCTTC.

CDR3 bases: TGTGCCAGCAGTGACCAGAGTATAGGGGGCATTTACGAGCAGTACTTC. As protein: CASSDQSIGGIYEQYF. This chain uses TRBV25-1 with TRBJ2-7; TRBD1 matches 7 bases. Germline CDR1 is MGHDK and CDR2 is SYGVNS. This CDR3 has 16 amino acids. J lost 4 bases, V lost 3 bases, and 12 bases had no gene match.

This chain joins TRBV7-8 and TRBJ1-4; TRBD1 aligns across 8 bases. Germline V CDR1 and CDR2: SGHVS, FQNEAQ. The CDR3 is 13 amino acids. V gave up 5 bases and J gave up 7 bases; unmatched junction bases: 3. The CDR3 spells CASSLGTGEKLFF. CDR3 in DNA: TGTGCCAGCAGCCTCGGGACAGGTGAAAAACTGTTTTTT.

The CDR3: CASSPQDRADSNQPQHF. CDR3 DNA: TGTGCCAGCAGCCCCCAGGACAGGGCGGATAGCAATCAGCCCCAGCATTTT. The chain has TRBV9 and TRBJ1-5; 8 nucleotides line up with TRBD1. V dropped 4 bases and J dropped 0; count of bases not matched to a gene: 9. The CDR3 is 17 amino acids. Germline V gene data show CDR1 as SGDLS and CDR2 as YYNGEE.

In this sample, this clone turned up once. The chain uses TRBV24-1 and TRBJ2-7, with a tentative D call TRBD2 (5 bases). Germline CDR1 is KGHDR and CDR2 is SFDVKD. This CDR3 region has 14 residues. The V end lost 4 bases, the J end lost 7 bases, and 16 bases lay between the germline ends. DNA for the CDR3: TGTGCCACCAGTGACCGACGGGGAACGCGGGAGCAGTACTTC. Translating it yields CATSDRRGTREQYF.

The chain is built from TRBV30 and TRBJ1-6; 8 nucleotides align to TRBD1. This CDR3 is built from 14 residues. J gave up 8 bases and V 2 bases, and 5 bases lay outside the gene matches. Germline loops: CDR1 GTSNPN, CDR2 SVGIG (reference sequence). CDR3 residues: CAWSTGQGHSPLHF. Written as DNA, the CDR3 is TGTGCCTGGAGTACAGGACAGGGCCATTCACCCCTCCACTTT.

This chain connects TRBV6-1 to TRBJ1-6; D might be TRBD1 (5 bases). Germline V gene data show CDR1 as MNHNS and CDR2 as SASEGT. V shed 3 bases and J shed 8 bases, with 17 bases lying between them. The CDR3 consists of 16 residues. The CDR3 coding sequence is TGTGCCAGCAGTGATATCGCGGGACGGGGGTATTCACCCCTCCACTTT. It codes for CASSDIAGRGYSPLHF.

The chain recombines TRBV6-5 with TRBJ2-5, with TRBD2 matching 8 bases. The CDR3 length is 16 residues. J lost 4 bases, V lost 4 bases, and 11 bases had no gene match. CDR1 is MNHEY and CDR2 is SVGAGI in the germline V gene. CDR3 coding DNA: TGTGCCAGCAGTTTCAGTGGGGGGCTAGCGGGAGAGACCCAGTACTTC. Its protein is CASSFSGGLAGETQYF.

This clone was counted between two and nine times. This chain joins TRBV28 and TRBJ2-7, with D perhaps matching TRBD2 (7 bases). V was trimmed by 6 bases and J by 1 base, leaving 10 bases between them. Per germline, CDR1 MDHEN and CDR2 SYDVKM. The CDR3 extends over 13 amino acids. DNA for the CDR3: TGTGCCAGCAGGGGGGGGCAATCCTACGAGCAGTACTTC. Translation: CASRGGQSYEQYF.

This clone showed up just once. The V gene is TRBV6-6, the J gene TRBJ2-1; 9 bases are shared with TRBD1. Germline CDR1 and CDR2: MNHNY and SVGAGI (reference sequence). V trimming: 6 bases; J trimming: 7 bases; junction bases outside the gene matches: 13. The CDR3 has 16 residues. The CDR3 is CASRSPGQGIGNEQFF. Written as DNA, the CDR3 is TGTGCCAGCAGATCCCCGGGACAGGGAATCGGGAATGAGCAGTTCTTC.

The chain joins TRBV5-6 to TRBJ1-1; D unclear. Germline lookup yields CDR1 SGHDT and CDR2 YYEEEE. The CDR3 covers 13 residues. V lost 2 bases, J lost 4 bases, and 9 bases lay in between. CDR3 DNA sequence: TGTGCCAGCAGCTTAAGTGGAGGCACTGAAGCTTTCTTT. Translated: CASSLSGGTEAFF.

The rearrangement uses TRBV3-1 (or the pseudogene TRBV3-2) and TRBJ2-1; the match to TRBD2 covers 16 bases. Germline CDR1 is LGHDT and CDR2 is YNNKEL (reference sequence). The CDR3 has 14 amino acids. V shed 5 bases, J shed 15 bases, and the junction held 7 bases outside the gene matches. The CDR3 DNA is TGTGCCAGCAGCTTCGGGACTAGCGGGAGGGAGGGGTTCTTC. This codes for CASSFGTSGREGFF.

V and J are TRBV27 and TRBJ2-2; 7 bases are a match to TRBD2. The germline CDR1 and CDR2 sequences are MNHEY and SMNVEV (reference sequence). Losses at the gene ends were 5 bases for V and 0 bases for J; bases not matched to a gene: 3. The CDR3 runs to 15 residues. CDR3 DNA sequence: TGTGCCAGCAGTCTTCTAGCGGCGAACACCGGGGAGCTGTTTTTT. Translation: CASSLLAANTGELFF.

This sequence joins TRBV29-1 and TRBJ2-7; D unresolved. CDR3 size: 13 residues. V was cut by 6 bases and J by 0 bases, with 12 bases left in between. Germline-derived CDR1 and CDR2 are SQVTM and ANQGSEA. DNA for the CDR3: TGCAGCGTGGCGCAGCGCCTCTCCTACGAGCAGTACTTC. Translated: CSVAQRLSYEQYF.

The chain has TRBV25-1 and TRBJ2-5; TRBD1 matches 8 bases. This CDR3 is built from 13 residues. Germline assignment: CDR1 MGHDK and CDR2 SYGVNS. The V gene end was trimmed by 3 bases and the J gene end by 5 bases; junction bases not matched to a gene: 2. The CDR3 loop reads CASSDGDRETQYF. The DNA for the CDR3 is TGTGCCAGCAGTGATGGGGACAGGGAGACCCAGTACTTC.